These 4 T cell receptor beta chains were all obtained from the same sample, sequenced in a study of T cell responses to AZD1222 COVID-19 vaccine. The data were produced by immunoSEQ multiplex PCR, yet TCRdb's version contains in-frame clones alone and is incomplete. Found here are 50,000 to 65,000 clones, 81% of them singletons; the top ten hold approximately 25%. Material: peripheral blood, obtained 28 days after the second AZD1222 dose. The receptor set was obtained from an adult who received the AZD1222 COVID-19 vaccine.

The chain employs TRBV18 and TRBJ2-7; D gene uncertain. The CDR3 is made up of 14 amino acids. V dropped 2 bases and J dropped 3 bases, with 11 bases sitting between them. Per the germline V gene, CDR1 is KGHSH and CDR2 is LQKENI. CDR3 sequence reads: CASSPDLSNYEQYF. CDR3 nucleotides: TGTGCCAGCTCACCAGACCTATCCAACTACGAGCAGTACTTC.

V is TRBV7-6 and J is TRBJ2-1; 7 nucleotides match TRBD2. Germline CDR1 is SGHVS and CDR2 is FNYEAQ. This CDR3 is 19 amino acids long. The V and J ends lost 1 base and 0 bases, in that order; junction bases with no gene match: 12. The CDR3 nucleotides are TGTGCCAGCAGCTTAGGTCCTAGCGGCAGAGAGAGCTCCTACAATGAGCAGTTCTTC. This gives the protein CASSLGPSGRESSYNEQFF. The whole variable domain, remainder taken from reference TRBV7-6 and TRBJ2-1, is GAGVSQSPRYKVTKRGQDVALRCDPISGHVSLYWYRQALGQGPEFLTYFNYEAQQDKSGLPNDRFSAERPEGSISTLTIQRTEQRDSAMYRCASSLGPSGRESSYNEQFFGPGTRLTVL.

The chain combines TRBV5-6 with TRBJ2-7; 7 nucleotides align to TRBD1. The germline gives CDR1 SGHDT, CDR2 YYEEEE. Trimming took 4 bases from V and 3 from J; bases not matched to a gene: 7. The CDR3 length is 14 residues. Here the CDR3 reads CASSGSGQSYEQYF. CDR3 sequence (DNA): TGTGCCAGCAGCGGGTCGGGACAGAGCTACGAGCAGTACTTC.

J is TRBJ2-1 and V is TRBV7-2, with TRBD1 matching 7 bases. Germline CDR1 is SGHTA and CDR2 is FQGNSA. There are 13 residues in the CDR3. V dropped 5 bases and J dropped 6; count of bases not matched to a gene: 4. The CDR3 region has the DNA TGTGCCAGCAGCCAAGGGACAGCCAATGAGCAGTTCTTC. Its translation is CASSQGTANEQFF.